This TCR beta chain was identified in a study of blood T cell repertoires in COVID-19. Here immunoSEQ multiplex PCR was the method, and the copy in TCRdb shows in-frame clones only, minus some. Here the sample spans about 160,000 clones, approximately 80% being singletons. There are many counts of this clone. The TCR comes from a man aged 70 or older who had recovered from COVID-19. The sample taken for sequencing was peripheral blood.

CDR3 loop: CASSVDRGGHNSPLHF. The CDR3 DNA follows: TGTGCCAGCAGCGTAGACAGGGGAGGACATAATTCACCCCTCCACTTT. The chain uses TRBV9 and TRBJ1-6; 7 bases agree with TRBD1. Germline V gene sequence: CDR1 SGDLS, CDR2 YYNGEE. V was pared by 0 bases and J by 5 bases, with 5 bases of the junction left unmatched. The CDR3 sequence is 16 residues long.